This T cell receptor (beta chain) derives from a study of cytomegalovirus exposure and HLA in healthy donors. Study conclusions and caveats: By a later analysis, the bulk of CMV-associated TCR beta chains appeared HLA-restricted. A later analysis showed that HLA-associated TCR beta chains had undergone more clonal expansion than equally common others.

Worth noting for this clone: As yet, its antigen is unknown.

The PCR employed 60 Vbeta primers together with 13 Jbeta primers. Measured with immunoSEQ multiplex PCR; TCRdb has only the in-frame clones, and not every one. The data contain about 160,000 clones, over 65% of them singletons. The CDR3 is made up of 13 amino acids. CDR1 and CDR2 from the germline V gene are GTSNPN and SVGIG (reference sequence). Trimming pared 2 bases from V and 7 bases from J, leaving 14 bases between. V gene TRBV30 combines with J gene TRBJ1-1; the D gene is possibly TRBD1 (5 bases). The sequence was obtained from a man aged 35-49 years in good health and CMV-seropositive. Sequencing was carried out using PBMCs. CDR3 sequence: CAWSYDDRGEAFF. CDR3 bases: TGTGCCTGGAGTTACGACGATAGGGGTGAAGCTTTCTTT.